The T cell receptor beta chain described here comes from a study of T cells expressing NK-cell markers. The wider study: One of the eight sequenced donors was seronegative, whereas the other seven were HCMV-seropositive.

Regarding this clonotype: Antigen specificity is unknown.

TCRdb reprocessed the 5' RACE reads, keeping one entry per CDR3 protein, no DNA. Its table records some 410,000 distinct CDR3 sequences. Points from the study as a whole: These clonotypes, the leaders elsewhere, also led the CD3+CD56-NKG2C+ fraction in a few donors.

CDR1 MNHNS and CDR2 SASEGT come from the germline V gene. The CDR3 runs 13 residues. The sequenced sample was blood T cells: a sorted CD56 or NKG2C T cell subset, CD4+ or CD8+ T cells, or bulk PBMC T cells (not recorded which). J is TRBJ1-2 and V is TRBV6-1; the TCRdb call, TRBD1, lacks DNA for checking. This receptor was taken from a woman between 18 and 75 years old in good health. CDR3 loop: CASSPPAWVGYTF.